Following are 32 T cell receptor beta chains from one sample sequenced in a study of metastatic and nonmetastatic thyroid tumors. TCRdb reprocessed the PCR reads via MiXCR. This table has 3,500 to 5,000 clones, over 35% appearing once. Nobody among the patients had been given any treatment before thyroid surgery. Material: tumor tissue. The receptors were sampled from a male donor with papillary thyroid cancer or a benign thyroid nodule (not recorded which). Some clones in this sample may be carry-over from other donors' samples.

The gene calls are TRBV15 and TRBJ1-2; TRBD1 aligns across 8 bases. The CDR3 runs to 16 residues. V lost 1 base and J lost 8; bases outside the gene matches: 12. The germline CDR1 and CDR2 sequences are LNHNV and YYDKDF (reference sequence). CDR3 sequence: CATSRGVGAGGFGYTF. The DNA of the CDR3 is TGTGCCACCAGCAGAGGGGTTGGGGCAGGGGGCTTCGGCTACACCTTC.

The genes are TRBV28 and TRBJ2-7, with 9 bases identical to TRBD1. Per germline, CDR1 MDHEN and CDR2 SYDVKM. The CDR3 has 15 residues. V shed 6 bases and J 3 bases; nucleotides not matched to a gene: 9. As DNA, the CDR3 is TGTGCCAGCAGATACCCGGGACAGGGCATCTACGAGCAGTACTTC. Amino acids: CASRYPGQGIYEQYF.

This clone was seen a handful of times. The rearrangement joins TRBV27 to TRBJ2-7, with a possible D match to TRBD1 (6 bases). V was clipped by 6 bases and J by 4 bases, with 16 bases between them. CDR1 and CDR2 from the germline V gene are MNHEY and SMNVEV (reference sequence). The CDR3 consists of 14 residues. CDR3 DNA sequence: TGTGCCAGCAGCCCCCGACAGGCCTCTTACGAGCAGTACTTC. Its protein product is CASSPRQASYEQYF.

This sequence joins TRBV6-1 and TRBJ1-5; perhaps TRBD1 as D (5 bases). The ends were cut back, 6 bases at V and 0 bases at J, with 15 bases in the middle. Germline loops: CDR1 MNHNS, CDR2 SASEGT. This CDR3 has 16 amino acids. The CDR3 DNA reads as TGTGCCAGCAGCCGGGCCGACAGCTATAGCAATCAGCCCCAGCATTTT. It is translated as CASSRADSYSNQPQHF.

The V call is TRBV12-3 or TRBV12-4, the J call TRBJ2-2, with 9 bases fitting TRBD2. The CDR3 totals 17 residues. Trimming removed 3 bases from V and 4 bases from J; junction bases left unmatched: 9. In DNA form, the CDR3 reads TGTGCCAGCAGTTTGGGCGGGAGGGCCCGGAGCACCGGGGAGCTGTTTTTT. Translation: CASSLGGRARSTGELFF.

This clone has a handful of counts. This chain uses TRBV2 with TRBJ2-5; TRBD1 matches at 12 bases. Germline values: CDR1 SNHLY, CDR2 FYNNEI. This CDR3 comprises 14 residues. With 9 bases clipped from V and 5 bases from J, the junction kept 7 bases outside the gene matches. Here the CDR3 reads CASSGTGGAETQYF. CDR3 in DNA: TGTGCCAGTTCCGGGACAGGGGGCGCGGAGACCCAGTACTTC.

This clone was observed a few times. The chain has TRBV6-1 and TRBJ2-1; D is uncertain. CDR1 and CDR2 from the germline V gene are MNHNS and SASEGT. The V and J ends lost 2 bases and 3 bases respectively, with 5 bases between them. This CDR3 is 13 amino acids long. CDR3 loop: CASSELVYNEQFF. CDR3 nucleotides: TGTGCCAGCAGTGAATTGGTCTACAATGAGCAGTTCTTC.

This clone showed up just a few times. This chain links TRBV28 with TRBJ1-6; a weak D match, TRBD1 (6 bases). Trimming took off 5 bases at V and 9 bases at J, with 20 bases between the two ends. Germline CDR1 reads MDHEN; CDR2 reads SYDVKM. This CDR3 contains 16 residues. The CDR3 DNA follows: TGTGCCAGCAGTCCCCAACCTACAGGGAGGAGTTCACCCCTCCACTTT. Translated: CASSPQPTGRSSPLHF.

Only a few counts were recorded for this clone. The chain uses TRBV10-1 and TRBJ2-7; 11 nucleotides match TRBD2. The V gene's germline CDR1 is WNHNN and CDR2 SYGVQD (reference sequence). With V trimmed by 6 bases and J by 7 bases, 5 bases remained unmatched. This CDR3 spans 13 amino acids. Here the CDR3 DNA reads TGCGCCAGCAGGGCCGGGACTAGCGGAGAGCAGTACTTC. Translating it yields CASRAGTSGEQYF.

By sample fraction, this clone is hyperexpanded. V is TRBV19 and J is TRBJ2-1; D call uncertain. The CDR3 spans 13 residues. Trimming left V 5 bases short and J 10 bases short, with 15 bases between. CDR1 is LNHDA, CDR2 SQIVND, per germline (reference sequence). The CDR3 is CASSLRSGSEQFF. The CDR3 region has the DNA TGTGCCAGTAGTCTTCGGAGTGGATCGGAGCAGTTCTTC.

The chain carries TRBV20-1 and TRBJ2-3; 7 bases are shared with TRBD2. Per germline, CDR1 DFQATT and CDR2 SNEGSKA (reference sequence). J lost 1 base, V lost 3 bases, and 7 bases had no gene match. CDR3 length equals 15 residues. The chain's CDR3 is CSASHAGEGTDTQYF. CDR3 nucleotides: TGCAGTGCTAGTCACGCGGGAGAGGGCACAGATACGCAGTATTTT.

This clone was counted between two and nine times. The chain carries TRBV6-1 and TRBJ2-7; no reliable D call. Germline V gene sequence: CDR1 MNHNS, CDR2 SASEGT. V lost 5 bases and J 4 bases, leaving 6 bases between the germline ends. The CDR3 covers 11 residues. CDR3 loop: CASSLEYEQYF. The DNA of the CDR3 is TGTGCCAGCAGTCTAGAATACGAGCAGTACTTC.

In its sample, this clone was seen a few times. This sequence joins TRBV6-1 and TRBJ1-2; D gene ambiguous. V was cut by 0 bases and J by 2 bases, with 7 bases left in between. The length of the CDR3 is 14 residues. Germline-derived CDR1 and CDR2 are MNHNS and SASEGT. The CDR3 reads CASSEASGNYGYTF. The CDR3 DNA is TGTGCCAGCAGTGAAGCGAGTGGGAACTATGGCTACACCTTC.

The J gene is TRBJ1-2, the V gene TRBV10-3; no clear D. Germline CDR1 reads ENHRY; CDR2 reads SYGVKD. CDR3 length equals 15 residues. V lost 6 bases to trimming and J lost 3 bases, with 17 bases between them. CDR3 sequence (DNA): TGTGCCATCAGCGATGCTCCGCCAGCTTACTATGGCTACACCTTC. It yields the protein CAISDAPPAYYGYTF.

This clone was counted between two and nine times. The CDR3 spells CASSFTGTVYYEQYF. The CDR3 nucleotides read TGTGCCAGCAGTTTCACCGGGACAGTTTACTACGAGCAGTACTTC. The chain couples TRBV28 to TRBJ2-7; 7 bases are a match to TRBD1. V lost 3 bases, J lost 3 bases, and 8 bases stayed unmatched. The CDR3 is 15 amino acids. CDR1 MDHEN and CDR2 SYDVKM come from the germline V gene.

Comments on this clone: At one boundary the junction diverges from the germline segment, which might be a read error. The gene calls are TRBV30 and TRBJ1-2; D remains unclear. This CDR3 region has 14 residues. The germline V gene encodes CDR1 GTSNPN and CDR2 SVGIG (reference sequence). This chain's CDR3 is CACSVRKRNYGYTF. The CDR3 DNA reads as TGTGCCTGTAGTGTACGGAAGAGAAACTATGGCTACACCTTC.

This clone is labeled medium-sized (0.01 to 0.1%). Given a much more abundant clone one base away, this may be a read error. CDR3 amino acids: CASSNRPVNNQYF. The CDR3 bases are TGTGCCAGTAGTAATCGGCCTGTCAATAACCAGTACTTC. V and J are TRBV19 and TRBJ2-5; D is unclear. CDR1 LNHDA and CDR2 SQIVND come from the germline V gene (reference sequence). Between the trimmed V and J ends, which lost 4 bases and 10 bases, there was a span of 16 bases. This CDR3 has 13 amino acids.

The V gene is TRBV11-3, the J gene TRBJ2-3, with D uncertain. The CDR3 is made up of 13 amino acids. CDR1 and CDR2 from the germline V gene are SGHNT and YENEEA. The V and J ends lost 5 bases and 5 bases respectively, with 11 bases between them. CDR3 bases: TGTGCCAGCAGCCCGCGGCATGAAGATACGCAGTATTTT. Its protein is CASSPRHEDTQYF.

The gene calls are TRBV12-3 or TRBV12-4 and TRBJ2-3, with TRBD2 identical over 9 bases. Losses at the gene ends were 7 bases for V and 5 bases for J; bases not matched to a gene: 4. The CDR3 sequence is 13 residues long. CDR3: CASISGRGDTQYF. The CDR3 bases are TGTGCCAGCATTAGCGGGAGAGGAGATACGCAGTATTTT.

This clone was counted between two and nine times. CDR3 sequence (DNA): TGTGCCAGCAGCCCGCTCGGGTTCTCCTACGAGCAGTACTTC. Its protein is CASSPLGFSYEQYF. The gene calls are TRBV27 and TRBJ2-7; D gene uncertain. V was shortened by 6 bases and J by 0 bases, with 12 bases between the two germline ends. Germline CDR1 is MNHEY and CDR2 is SMNVEV (reference sequence). The CDR3 has 14 amino acids.

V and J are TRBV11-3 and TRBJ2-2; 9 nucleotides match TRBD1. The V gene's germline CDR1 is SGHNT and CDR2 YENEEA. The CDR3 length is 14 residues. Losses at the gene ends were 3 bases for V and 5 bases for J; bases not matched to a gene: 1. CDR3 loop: CASSFDRGTGELFF. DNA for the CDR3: TGTGCCAGCAGCTTCGACAGGGGGACCGGGGAGCTGTTTTTT.

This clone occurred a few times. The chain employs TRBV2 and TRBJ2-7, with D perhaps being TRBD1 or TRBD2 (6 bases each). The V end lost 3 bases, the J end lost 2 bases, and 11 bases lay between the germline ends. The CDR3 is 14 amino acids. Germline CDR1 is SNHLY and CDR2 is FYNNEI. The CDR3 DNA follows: TGTGCCAGCAGTGAGCGGGACAACACCTACGAGCAGTACTTC. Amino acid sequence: CASSERDNTYEQYF.

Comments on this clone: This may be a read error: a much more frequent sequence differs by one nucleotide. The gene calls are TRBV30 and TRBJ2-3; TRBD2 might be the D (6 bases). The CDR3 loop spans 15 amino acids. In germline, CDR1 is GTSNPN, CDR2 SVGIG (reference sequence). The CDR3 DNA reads TGTGCCCGGAGTAGTCGGGACTCCTTTACAGATACGCAGTATTTT. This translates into CARSSRDSFTDTQYF.

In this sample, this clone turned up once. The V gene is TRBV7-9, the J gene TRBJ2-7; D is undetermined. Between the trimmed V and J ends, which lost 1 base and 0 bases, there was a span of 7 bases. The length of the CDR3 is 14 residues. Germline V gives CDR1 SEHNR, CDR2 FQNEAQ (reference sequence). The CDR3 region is CASSLGWNSYEQYF. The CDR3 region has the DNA TGTGCCAGCAGCTTAGGGTGGAACTCCTACGAGCAGTACTTC.

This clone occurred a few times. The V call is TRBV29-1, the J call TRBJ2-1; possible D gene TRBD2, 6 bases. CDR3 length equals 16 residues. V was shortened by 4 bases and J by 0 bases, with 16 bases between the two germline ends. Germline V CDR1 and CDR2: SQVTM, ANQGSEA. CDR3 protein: CSVVSSRGSSYNEQFF. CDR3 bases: TGCAGCGTTGTCTCCTCCCGGGGGAGCTCCTACAATGAGCAGTTCTTC.

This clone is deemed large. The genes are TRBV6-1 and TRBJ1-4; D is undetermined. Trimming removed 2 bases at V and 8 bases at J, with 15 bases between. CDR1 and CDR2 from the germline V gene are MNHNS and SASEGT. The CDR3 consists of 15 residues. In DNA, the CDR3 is TGTGCCAGCAGTGAAAGGAGGGATATTATGGAAAAACTGTTTTTT. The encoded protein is CASSERRDIMEKLFF.

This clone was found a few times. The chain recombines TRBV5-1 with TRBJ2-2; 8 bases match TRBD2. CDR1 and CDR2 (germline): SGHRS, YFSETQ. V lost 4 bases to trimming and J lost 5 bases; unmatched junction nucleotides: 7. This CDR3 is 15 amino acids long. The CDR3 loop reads CASSLTSGETGELFF. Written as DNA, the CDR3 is TGCGCCAGCAGCCTTACTAGCGGAGAAACCGGGGAGCTGTTTTTT.

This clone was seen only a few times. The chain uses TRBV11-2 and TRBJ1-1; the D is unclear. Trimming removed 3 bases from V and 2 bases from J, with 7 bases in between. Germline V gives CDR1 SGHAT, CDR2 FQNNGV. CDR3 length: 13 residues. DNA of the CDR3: TGTGCCAGCAGCTTGGGGAGAAACACTGAAGCTTTCTTT. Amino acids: CASSLGRNTEAFF.

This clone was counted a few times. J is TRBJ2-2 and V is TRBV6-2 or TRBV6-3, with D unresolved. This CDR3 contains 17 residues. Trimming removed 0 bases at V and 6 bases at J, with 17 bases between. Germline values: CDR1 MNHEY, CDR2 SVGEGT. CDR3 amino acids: CASSYSVRHSSPGELFF. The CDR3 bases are TGTGCCAGCAGTTACTCCGTCCGGCATAGTAGCCCCGGGGAGCTGTTTTTT.

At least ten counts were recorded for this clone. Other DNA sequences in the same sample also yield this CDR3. CDR3 in amino acids: CASSLALSDPQQFF. The CDR3 region has the DNA TGTGCCAGCAGTTTAGCGCTCTCGGACCCACAGCAGTTCTTC. The chain has TRBV28 and TRBJ2-1; no clear D. The CDR3 contains 14 residues. Trimming cost V 2 bases and J 11 bases, with 16 bases left between them. Germline CDR1 MDHEN, CDR2 SYDVKM.

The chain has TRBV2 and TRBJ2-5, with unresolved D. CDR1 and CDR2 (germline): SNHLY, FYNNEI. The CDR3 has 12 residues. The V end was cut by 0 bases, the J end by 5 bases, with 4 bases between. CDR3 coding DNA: TGTGCCAGCAGTGAAGCGCCTGAGACCCAGTACTTC. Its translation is CASSEAPETQYF.

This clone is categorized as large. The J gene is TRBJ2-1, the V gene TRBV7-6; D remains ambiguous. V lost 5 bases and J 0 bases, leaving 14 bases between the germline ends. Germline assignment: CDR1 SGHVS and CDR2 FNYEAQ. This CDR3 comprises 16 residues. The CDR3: CASSPTDLSSYNEQFF. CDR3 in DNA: TGTGCCAGCAGCCCCACTGACCTATCCTCCTACAATGAGCAGTTCTTC.